The entry that follows covers one T cell receptor beta chain sequence. Its antigen is still unknown. Germline CDR1 reads SGHNT; CDR2 reads YYREEE (reference sequence). V lost 4 bases to trimming and J lost 4 bases; unmatched junction nucleotides: 7. The CDR3 contains 14 residues. Sequencing used immunoSEQ multiplex PCR; TCRdb keeps in-frame clones, though not all of them. The sample contains roughly 36,000 clones, roughly nine tenths of which appear only once. This entry comes from a study of T cell responses to AZD1222 COVID-19 vaccine. Study-level points and caveats: An increase in Spike-specific TCR breadth and depth was observed after two AZD1222 doses. Baseline serology detected seropositivity in only a handful of AZD1222 recipients. Researchers report vaccine-associated CD4 TCRs spanning spike, with dominance at 160-218 and 743-854. Among the donors, most were white British and more were female, and clonal diversity was possibly underestimated.

The sequence came from an adult in good health. The chain joins TRBV5-4 to TRBJ1-1; 7 bases fit TRBD1. The specimen comprised peripheral blood, sampled on day 0 of AZD1222 vaccination. CDR3: CASSAWTGITEAFF. As DNA, the CDR3 is TGTGCCAGCAGCGCGTGGACAGGCATCACTGAAGCTTTCTTT.